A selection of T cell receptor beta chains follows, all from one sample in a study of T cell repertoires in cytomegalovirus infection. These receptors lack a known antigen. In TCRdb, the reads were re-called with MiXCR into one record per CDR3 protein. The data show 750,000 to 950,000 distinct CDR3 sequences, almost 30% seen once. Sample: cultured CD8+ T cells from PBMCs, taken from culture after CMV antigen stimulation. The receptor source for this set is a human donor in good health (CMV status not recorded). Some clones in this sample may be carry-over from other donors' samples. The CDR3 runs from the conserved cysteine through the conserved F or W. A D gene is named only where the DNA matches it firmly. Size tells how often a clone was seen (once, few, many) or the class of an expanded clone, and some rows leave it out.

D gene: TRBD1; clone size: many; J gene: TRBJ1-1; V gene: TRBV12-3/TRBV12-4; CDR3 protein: CASSFWGQMNTEAFF; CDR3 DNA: TGTGCCAGCAGTTTCTGGGGACAGATGAACACTGAAGCTTTCTTT
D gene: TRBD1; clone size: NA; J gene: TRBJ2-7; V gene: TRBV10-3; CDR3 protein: CAIVGTGDYEQYF; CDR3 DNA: TGTGCCATCGTGGGGACAGGGGACTACGAGCAGTACTTC
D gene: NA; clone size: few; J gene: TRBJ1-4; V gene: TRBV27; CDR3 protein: CASTLTGFQEKLFF; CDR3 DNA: TGTGCCAGCACCCTCACAGGGTTTCAGGAAAAACTGTTTTTT
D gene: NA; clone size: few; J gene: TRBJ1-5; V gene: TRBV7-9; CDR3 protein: CASSPKDGLIEDLQPQHF; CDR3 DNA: TGTGCCAGCAGCCCGAAGGACGGTCTCATCGAAGATTTGCAGCCCCAGCATTTT
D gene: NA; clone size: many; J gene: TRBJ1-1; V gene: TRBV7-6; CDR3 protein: CASSPRHIGNTEAFF; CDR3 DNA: TGTGCCAGCAGCCCGCGACACATCGGGAACACTGAAGCTTTCTTT
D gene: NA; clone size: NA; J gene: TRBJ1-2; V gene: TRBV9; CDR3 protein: CASSVETGGYTF; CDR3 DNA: TGTGCCAGCAGCGTAGAAACGGGTGGCTACACCTTC
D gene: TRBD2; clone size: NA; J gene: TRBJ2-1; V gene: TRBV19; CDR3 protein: CASMSWSGGSSYNEQFF; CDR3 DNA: TGTGCCAGTATGAGTTGGAGCGGGGGGAGCTCCTACAATGAGCAGTTCTTC
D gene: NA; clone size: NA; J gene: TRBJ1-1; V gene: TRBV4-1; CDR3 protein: CASSQATSGMNTEAFF; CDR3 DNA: TGCGCCAGCAGCCAGGCGACTTCGGGGATGAACACTGAAGCTTTCTTT
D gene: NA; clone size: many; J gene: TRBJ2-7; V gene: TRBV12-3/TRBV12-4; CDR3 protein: CASSSTRDSYEQYF; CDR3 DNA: TGTGCCAGCAGTTCAACCCGGGACTCCTACGAGCAGTACTTC
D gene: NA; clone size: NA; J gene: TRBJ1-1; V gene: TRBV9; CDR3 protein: CASSVALGANTEAFF; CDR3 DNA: TGTGCCAGCAGCGTAGCTCTAGGGGCGAACACTGAAGCTTTCTTT
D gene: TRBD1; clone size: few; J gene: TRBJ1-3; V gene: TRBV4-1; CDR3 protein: CASSPRTGRSGNTIYF; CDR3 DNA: TGCGCCAGCAGCCCCCGGACAGGGCGTTCGGGAAACACCATATATTTT
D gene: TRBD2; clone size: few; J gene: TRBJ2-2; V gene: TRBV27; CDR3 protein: CASSGTSGVRSRTGELFF; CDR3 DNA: TGTGCCAGCAGCGGGACTAGCGGGGTCCGCTCGCGCACCGGGGAGCTGTTTTTT
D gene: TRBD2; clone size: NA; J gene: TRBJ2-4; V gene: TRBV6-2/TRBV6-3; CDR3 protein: CASSYSGGWNF; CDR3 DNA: TGTGCCAGCAGTTACAGCGGGGGCTGGAACTTC
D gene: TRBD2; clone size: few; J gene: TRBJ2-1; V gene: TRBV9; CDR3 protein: CASSPEEGLAGTYNEQFF; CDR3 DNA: TGTGCCAGCAGCCCAGAAGAGGGACTAGCGGGGACCTACAATGAGCAGTTCTTC
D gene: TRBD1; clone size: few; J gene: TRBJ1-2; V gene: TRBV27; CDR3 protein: CASSPRDRGSGYGYTF; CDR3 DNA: TGTGCCAGCAGTCCCCGGGACAGGGGGTCAGGCTATGGCTACACCTTC
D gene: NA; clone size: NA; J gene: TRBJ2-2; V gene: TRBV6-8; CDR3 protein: CASRYSPGGRGWIGELFF; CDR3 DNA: TGTGCCAGCAGGTACTCCCCCGGGGGCAGGGGATGGATCGGGGAGCTGTTTTTT
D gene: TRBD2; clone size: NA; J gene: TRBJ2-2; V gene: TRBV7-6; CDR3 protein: CASSLGPGLEAGELFF; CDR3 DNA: TGTGCCAGCAGCTTAGGGCCGGGACTAGAGGCCGGGGAGCTGTTTTTT
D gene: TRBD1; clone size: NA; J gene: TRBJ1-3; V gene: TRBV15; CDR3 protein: CATSSGQALGNTIYF; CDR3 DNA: TGTGCCACCAGCAGTGGACAGGCTTTAGGAAACACCATATATTTT
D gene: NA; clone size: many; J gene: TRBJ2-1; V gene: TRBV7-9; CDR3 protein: CASSLMRGGGQSYNEQFF; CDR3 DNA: TGTGCCAGCAGCTTAATGCGAGGGGGGGGACAGTCCTACAATGAGCAGTTCTTC
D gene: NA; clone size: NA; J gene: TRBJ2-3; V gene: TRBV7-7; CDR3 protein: CASSNWDSTDTQYF; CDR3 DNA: TGTGCTAGCAGCAATTGGGACAGCACAGATACGCAGTATTTT
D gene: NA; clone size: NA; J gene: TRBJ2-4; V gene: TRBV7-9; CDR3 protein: CASSSELAKNIQYF; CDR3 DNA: TGTGCCAGCAGCTCCGAATTAGCCAAAAACATTCAGTACTTC
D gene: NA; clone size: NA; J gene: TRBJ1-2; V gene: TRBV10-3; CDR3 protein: CATKQGEVIYGYTF; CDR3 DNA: TGTGCCACAAAACAGGGTGAGGTGATCTATGGCTACACCTTC
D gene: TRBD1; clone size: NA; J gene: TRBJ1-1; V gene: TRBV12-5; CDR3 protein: CASGLVFGQGWDTEAFF; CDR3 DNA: TGTGCTAGTGGTTTGGTGTTCGGACAGGGCTGGGACACTGAAGCTTTCTTT
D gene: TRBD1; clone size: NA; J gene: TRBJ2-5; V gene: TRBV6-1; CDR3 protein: CASPWGTGGMRETQYF; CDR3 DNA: TGTGCCAGCCCCTGGGGGACAGGGGGAATGCGAGAGACCCAGTACTTC
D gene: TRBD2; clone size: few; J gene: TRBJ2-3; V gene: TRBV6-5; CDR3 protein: CASSYSIAGVDTQYF; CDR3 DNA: TGTGCCAGCAGTTACTCGATAGCGGGGGTTGATACGCAGTATTTT
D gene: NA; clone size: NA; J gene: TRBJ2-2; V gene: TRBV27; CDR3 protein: CASSLRGAQATGELFF; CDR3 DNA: TGTGCCAGCAGTTTACGGGGGGCCCAAGCCACCGGGGAGCTGTTTTTT
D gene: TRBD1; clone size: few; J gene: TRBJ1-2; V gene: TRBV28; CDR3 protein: CASSLSPGQSYGYTF; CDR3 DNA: TGTGCCAGCAGTTTGTCCCCGGGACAGAGCTATGGCTACACCTTC
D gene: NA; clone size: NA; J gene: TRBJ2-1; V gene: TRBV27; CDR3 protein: CASSSRQTYSVDEQFF; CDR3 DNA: TGTGCCAGCAGTAGTCGACAGACGTATAGCGTTGATGAGCAGTTCTTC
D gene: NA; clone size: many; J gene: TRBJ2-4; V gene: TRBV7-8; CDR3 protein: CASSLGTGPKNIQYF; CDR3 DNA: TGTGCCAGCAGCTTAGGCACAGGGCCCAAAAACATTCAGTACTTC
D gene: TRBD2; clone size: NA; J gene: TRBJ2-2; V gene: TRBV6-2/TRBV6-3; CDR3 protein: CANSSTGLGPNTGELFF; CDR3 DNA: TGTGCCAACAGTTCCACGGGACTAGGTCCGAACACCGGGGAGCTGTTTTTT
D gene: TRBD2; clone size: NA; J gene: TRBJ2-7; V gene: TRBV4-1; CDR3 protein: CASSQTSAASYEQYF; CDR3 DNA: TGCGCCAGCAGCCAAACTAGCGCCGCCTCCTACGAGCAGTACTTC
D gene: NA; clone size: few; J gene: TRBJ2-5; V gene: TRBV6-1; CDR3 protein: CASGPWGPQETQYF; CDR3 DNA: TGTGCCAGCGGCCCGTGGGGCCCCCAAGAGACCCAGTACTTC
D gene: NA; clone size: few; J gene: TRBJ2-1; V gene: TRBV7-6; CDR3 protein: CASSLGKREQFF; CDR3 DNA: TGTGCCAGCAGCTTAGGGAAGCGTGAGCAGTTCTTC
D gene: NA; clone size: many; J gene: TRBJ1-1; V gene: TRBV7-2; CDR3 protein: CASSPLGGLNTEAFF; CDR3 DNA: TGTGCCAGCAGCCCACTGGGAGGCCTGAACACTGAAGCTTTCTTT
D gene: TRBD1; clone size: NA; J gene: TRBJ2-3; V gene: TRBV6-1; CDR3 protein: CASSRQGANPTDTQYF; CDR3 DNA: TGTGCCAGCAGCCGTCAGGGGGCGAACCCCACAGATACGCAGTATTTT
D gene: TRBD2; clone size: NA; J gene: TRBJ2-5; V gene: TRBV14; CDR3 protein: CASSLVAGIGETQYF; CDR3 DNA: TGTGCCAGCAGCCTCGTAGCGGGGATTGGAGAGACCCAGTACTTC
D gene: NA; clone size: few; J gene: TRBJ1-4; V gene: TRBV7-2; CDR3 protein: CASSLTLRVKNEKLFF; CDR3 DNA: TGTGCCAGCAGCTTAACCTTGAGAGTCAAAAATGAAAAACTGTTTTTT
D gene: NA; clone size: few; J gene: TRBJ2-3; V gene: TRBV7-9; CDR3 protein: CASSSGLLGDTQYF; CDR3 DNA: TGTGCCAGCAGCTCGGGACTCCTTGGGGATACGCAGTATTTT
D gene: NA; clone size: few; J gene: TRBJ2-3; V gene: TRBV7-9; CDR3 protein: CASSRTTVTSTDTQYF; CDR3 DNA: TGTGCCAGCAGCCGAACGACGGTAACTAGCACAGATACGCAGTATTTT
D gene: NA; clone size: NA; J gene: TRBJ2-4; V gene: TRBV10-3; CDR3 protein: CAISEQDRKNIQYF; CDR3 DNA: TGTGCCATCAGTGAGCAGGACAGAAAAAACATTCAGTACTTC
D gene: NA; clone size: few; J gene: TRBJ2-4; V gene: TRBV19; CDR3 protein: CASSIELADRGPKNIQYF; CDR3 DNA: TGTGCCAGTAGTATAGAACTAGCGGATAGGGGGCCGAAAAACATTCAGTACTTC
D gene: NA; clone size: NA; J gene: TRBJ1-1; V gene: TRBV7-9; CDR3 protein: CASKVVNTEAFF; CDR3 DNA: TGTGCCAGCAAGGTGGTGAACACTGAAGCTTTCTTT
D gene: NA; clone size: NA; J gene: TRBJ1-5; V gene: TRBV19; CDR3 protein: CASSFVRANQPQHF; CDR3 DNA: TGTGCCAGTAGTTTTGTCAGGGCCAATCAGCCCCAGCATTTT
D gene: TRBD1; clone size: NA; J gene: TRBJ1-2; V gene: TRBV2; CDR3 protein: CASPDRTGTQESYTF; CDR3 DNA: TGTGCCAGCCCCGACAGGACAGGTACCCAGGAAAGCTACACCTTC
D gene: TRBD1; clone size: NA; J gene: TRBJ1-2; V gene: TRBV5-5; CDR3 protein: CASSHPGQGIVYGYTF; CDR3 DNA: TGTGCCAGCAGCCACCCTGGACAGGGAATCGTCTATGGCTACACCTTC
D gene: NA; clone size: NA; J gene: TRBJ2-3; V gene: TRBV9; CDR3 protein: CASSPWGDTDTQYF; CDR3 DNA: TGTGCCAGCAGCCCGTGGGGGGACACAGATACGCAGTATTTT
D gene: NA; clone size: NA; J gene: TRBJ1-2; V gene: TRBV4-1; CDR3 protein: CASSQGEDSPIYGYTF; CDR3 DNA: TGCGCCAGCAGCCAAGGGGAAGACAGTCCGATCTATGGCTACACCTTC
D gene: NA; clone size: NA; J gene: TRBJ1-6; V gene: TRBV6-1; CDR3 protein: CASSTDRNNNSPLHF; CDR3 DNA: TGTGCCAGCAGTACAGACAGGAACAATAATTCACCCCTCCACTTT
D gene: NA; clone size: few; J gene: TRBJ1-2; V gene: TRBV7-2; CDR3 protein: CASSSGEGYTF; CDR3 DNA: TGTGCCAGCAGCTCGGGGGAGGGCTACACCTTC
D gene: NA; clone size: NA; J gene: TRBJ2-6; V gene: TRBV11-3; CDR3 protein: CASSGRGPSGANVLTF; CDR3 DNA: TGTGCCAGCAGCGGCAGGGGCCCCTCTGGGGCCAACGTCCTGACTTTC
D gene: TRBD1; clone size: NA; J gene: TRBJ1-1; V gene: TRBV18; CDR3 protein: CASSRGQTEAFF; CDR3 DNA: TGTGCCAGCTCCCGGGGACAGACTGAAGCTTTCTTT
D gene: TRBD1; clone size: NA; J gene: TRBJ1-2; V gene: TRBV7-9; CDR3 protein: CASSSQGRGYTF; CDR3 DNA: TGTGCCAGCAGCTCACAGGGGCGAGGCTACACCTTC
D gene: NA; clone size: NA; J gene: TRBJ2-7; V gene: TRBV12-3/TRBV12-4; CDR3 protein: CASRLGLNEQYF; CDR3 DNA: TGTGCCAGCAGACTAGGGTTGAACGAGCAGTACTTC
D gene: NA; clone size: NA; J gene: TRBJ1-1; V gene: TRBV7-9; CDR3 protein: CASRATGEAFF; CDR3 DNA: TGTGCCAGCAGGGCGACGGGGGAAGCTTTCTTT
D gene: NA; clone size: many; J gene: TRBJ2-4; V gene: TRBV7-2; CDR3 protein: CASSPPAGTLAKNIQYF; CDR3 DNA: TGTGCCAGCAGCCCCCCTGCCGGGACCTTAGCCAAAAACATTCAGTACTTC
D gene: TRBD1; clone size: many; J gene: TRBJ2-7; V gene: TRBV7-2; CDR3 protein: CASSDTGQPYEQYF; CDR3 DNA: TGTGCCAGCAGCGACACGGGACAGCCCTACGAGCAGTACTTC